The T cell receptor (beta chain) under discussion was sequenced for a study of blood T cell repertoires in COVID-19. Profiled with immunoSEQ multiplex PCR; TCRdb holds only in-frame clones, not every one. The sample records about 300,000 clones, more than 70% being singletons. Specimen: peripheral blood. The TCR comes from a young man who had recovered from COVID-19.

The DNA for the CDR3 is TGTGCCAGCACGGTTTTGCGGGGGGCGCGTCAGCCCCAGCATTTT. Translation: CASTVLRGARQPQHF. V and J are TRBV6-5 and TRBJ1-5, with D possibly matching TRBD1 (6 bases). Germline-derived CDR1 and CDR2 are MNHEY and SVGAGI. The CDR3 has 15 amino acids. V was pared by 7 bases and J by 6 bases, with 19 bases between.